This TCR beta chain stems from a study of T-cell memory formation after mild COVID-19 (dated by TCRdb to the early 2020s). At the level of the whole study: TCR sequence clusters from the two donors were largely donor specific. In a couple of donors, T-cell clones that expanded and contracted after mild COVID-19 were tracked by sequencing TCRalpha and TCRbeta repertoires over time. The cohort comprised two young, previously healthy adult volunteers, one female and one male. Points the paper makes about the study in general: SARS-CoV-2 specificity of the second-wave clones peaking on day 37 was not confirmed. From day 15 to 85, contracting clones showed balanced CD4/CD8 phenotypes, whereas a second wave of clones that expanded from day 15 to 37 leaned towards CD4+. Only a couple of mild cases were covered in the study, and larger cohorts including severe cases with pre-infection samples were considered necessary. Some responding clones were found in pre-infection memory, which suggests that pre-existing cross-reactive memory T cells took part in the SARS-CoV-2 response. Contracting CD4+ clones were located mainly in the CM and EM memory subsets, whereas CD8+ clones were found to be enriched in EMRA.

Ficoll-Paque density gradient centrifugation was used to isolate PBMCs. With regard to this clonotype: The antigen it binds to is not known. No much larger clonotype is one base removed from it; base qualities were not supplied.

Cut back by 2 bases and 5 bases, the V and J ends lie 6 bases apart. From the cysteine through the phenylalanine, the CDR3 covers 12 amino acids. Only CDR3 DNA is held: 36 bases, read in frame from base 1. Per the germline V gene (reference sequence), LGHDT is the CDR1 and YNNKEL is the CDR2. The instrument was an Illumina NovaSeq 6000. TCRalpha and TCRbeta cDNA libraries were constructed by 5'RACE with constant-segment primers, with sample barcodes and unique molecular identifiers being introduced. RNA was extracted from every sample with Trizol reagent. Libraries were amplified in two PCR steps, with a second sample barcode and Illumina TruSeq adapters added in the second step. Libraries were sequenced on an Illumina NovaSeq with 2 x 150 bp paired-end reads. The study's processing was this. Demultiplexing of reads and collapsing into UMI-guided consensus sequences were performed with migec v1.2.7. Using mixcr v2.1.11, the UMI consensuses were aligned to TRA and TRB V and J templates and assembled into clonotypes. A clonotype was counted as expanded or contracted only if both edgeR and NoisET called the change significant, with noise models trained on biological replicates. edgeR calls used a false discovery rate-adjusted p below 0.01 and a log2 fold-change threshold of 1. PCA with hierarchical clustering of max-normalized trajectories of the 1000 most abundant clonotypes was used as exploratory dynamics analysis. Separately sequenced CD4+ and CD8+ repertoires were used to assign a CD4 or CD8 phenotype to each responding clone. TCRdb ran its own pipeline on the public reads, namely fastp trimming at Q25 and MiXCR clone calling, and kept in-frame beta chains. Identical CDR3 protein sequences are pooled into one entry, listed with their most common genes and DNA. For this entry, the V and J calls and clone size follow TCRdb and not the study's own pipeline. Recorded for this sample are 150,000 to 200,000 distinct CDR3 sequences; roughly 17% of them occurred a single time. In total, the top ten clones hold 2% to 2.5% of the sample.

Recombination connected TRBV3-1 to TRBJ1-1, with no confident D gene call. This TCR came from an adult woman who had mild COVID-19 (a few samples of this study predate the infection). The sample titles of this study are shuffled in the database, so cell type and time point are left out; the donor was told from shared clones. Sequencing was performed on PBMCs or a T cell subset sorted from them (not recorded which). The CDR3 has the sequence CASSQTTTEAFF. The DNA is as follows: TGTGCCAGCAGCCAAACTACGACTGAAGCTTTCTTT.